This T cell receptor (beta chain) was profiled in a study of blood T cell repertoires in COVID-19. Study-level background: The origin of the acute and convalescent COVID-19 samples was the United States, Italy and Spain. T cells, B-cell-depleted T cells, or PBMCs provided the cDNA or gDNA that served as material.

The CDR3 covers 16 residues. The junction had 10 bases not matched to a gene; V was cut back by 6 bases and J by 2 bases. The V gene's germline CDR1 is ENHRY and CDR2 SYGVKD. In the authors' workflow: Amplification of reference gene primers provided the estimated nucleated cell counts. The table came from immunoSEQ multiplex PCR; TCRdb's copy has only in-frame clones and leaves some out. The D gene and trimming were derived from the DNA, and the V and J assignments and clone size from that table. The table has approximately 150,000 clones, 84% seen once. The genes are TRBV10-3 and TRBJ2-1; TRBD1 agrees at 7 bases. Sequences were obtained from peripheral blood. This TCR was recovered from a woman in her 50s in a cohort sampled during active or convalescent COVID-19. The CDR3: CAIRPQQGTPYNEQFF. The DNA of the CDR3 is TGTGCCATCAGGCCTCAACAGGGGACGCCCTACAATGAGCAGTTCTTC.